This note documents a single T cell receptor beta chain sequence. Clones were read by immunoSEQ multiplex PCR, and TCRdb kept only the in-frame ones, dropping some. The sample gives roughly 200,000 clones, around 80% of which show up once; less than 7% is in the top ten. The sample is drawn from a study of blood T cell repertoires in COVID-19. Background on the study: PBMCs, B-cell-depleted T cells, or T cells were the source of the cDNA or gDNA that made up the material.

The CDR3 contains 13 residues. With 5 bases clipped from V and 8 bases from J, the junction kept 6 bases outside the gene matches. Germline CDR1 reads MNHNY; CDR2 reads SVGAGI (reference sequence). This receptor was taken from a man aged 60-69 years with acute or convalescent COVID-19. The sample consisted of peripheral blood. The rearrangement links TRBV6-6 to TRBJ2-3; TRBD1 agrees at 8 bases. CDR3 sequence (DNA): TGTGCCAGCAGTGGACAGGGCGTTGCTACGCAGTATTTT. It yields the protein CASSGQGVATQYF.